This T cell receptor (beta chain) was sequenced during a study of spatial heterogeneity in lung cancer. Study overall: 72 TRACERx patients with early, untreated non-small cell lung cancer donated samples. Sequenced follow-up PBMC samples came a median of about 24 months after resection, where available.

This clonotype was seen more than once but under ten times. A single record per CDR3 protein comes from TCRdb applying MiXCR to the 5' RACE reads. The sample carries about 10,000 distinct CDR3 sequences, about 25% recorded once. Time point noted: blood at routine non-recurrence follow-up after resection. V shed 5 bases and J 5 bases; nucleotides not matched to a gene: 5. From germline, CDR1 is DFQATT and CDR2 SNEGSKA (reference sequence). CDR3 length: 13 residues. The receptor's source is a female donor with early-stage non-small cell lung cancer. The rearrangement links TRBV20-1 to TRBJ2-1; 8 nucleotides align to TRBD2. Sequencing used PBMCs, obtained at follow-up. The CDR3 coding sequence is TGCAGTGCTCTAGCGGGTGGCCACAATGAGCAGTTCTTC. It encodes CSALAGGHNEQFF.